This T cell receptor beta chain was observed in a study of blood T cell repertoires in COVID-19. Whole-study context: Spain, Italy and the United States supplied samples that represented acute and convalescent COVID-19.

With V trimmed by 5 bases and J by 2 bases, 4 bases remained unmatched. Germline V gene data show CDR1 as SGHRS and CDR2 as YFSETQ. The CDR3 is 15 amino acids. Sequencing was performed with immunoSEQ multiplex PCR; in TCRdb, only in-frame clones are kept and a portion is missing. Among 150,000 to 200,000 clones listed, 70% to 90% were seen once. Clinical histories supplied by participants themselves formed the basis of cohort assignment. Donors in Cohort 3 who had recovered were those with two negative PCRs, healthcare professional clearance, or resolution of their symptoms. The sequenced sample consisted of PBMCs or T cells enriched from blood (not recorded which). The chain recombines TRBV5-1 with TRBJ2-7, with 13 bases lining up with TRBD2. This clonotype was obtained from a woman younger than 35 who had recovered from COVID-19. CDR3 sequence: CASRSGLAGAYEQYF. The CDR3 nucleotides are TGCGCCAGCAGGTCTGGACTAGCGGGAGCCTACGAGCAGTACTTC.